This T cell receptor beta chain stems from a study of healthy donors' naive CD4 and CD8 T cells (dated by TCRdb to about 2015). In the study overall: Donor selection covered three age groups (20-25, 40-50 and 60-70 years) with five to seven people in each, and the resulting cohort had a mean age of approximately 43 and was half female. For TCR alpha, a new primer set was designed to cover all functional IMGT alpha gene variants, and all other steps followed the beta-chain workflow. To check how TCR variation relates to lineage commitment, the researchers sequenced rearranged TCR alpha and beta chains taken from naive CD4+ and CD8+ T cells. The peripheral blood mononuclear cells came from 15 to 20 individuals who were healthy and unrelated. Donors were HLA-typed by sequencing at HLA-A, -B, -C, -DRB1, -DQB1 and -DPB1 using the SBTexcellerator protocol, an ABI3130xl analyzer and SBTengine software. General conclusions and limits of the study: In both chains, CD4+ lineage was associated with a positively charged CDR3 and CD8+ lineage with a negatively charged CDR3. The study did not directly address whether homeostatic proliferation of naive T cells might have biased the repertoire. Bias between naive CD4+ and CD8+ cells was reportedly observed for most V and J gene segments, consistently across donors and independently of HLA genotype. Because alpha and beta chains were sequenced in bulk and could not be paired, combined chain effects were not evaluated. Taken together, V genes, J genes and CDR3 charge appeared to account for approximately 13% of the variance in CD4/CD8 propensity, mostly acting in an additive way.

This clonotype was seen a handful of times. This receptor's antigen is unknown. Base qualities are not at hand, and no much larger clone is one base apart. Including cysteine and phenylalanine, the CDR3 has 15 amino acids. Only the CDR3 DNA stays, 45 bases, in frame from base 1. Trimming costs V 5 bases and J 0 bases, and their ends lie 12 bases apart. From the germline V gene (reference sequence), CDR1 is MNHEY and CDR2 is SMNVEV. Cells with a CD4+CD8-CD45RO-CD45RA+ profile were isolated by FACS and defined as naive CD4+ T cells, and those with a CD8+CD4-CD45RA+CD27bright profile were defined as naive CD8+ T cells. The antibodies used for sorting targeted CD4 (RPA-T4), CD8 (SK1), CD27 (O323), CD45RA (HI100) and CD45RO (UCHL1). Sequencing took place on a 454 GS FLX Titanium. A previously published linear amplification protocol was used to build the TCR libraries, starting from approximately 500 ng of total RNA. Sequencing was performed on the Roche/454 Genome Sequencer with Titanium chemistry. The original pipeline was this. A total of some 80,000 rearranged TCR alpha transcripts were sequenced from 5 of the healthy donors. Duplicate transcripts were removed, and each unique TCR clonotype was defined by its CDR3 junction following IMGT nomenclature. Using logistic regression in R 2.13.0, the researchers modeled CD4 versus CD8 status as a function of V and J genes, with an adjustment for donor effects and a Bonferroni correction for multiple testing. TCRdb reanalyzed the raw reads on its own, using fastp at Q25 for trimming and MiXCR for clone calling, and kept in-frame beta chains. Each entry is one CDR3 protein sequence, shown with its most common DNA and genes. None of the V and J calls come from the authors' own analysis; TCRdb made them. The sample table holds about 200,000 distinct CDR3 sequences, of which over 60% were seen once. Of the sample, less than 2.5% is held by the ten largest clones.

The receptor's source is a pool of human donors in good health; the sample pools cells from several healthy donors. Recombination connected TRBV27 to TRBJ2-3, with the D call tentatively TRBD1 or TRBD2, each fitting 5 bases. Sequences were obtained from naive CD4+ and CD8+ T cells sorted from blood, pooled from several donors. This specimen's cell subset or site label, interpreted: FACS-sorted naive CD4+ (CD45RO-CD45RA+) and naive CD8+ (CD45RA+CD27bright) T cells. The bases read TGTGCCAGCAGTCAAGGGACGGTGAGCACAGATACGCAGTATTTT. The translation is CASSQGTVSTDTQYF.